Below are 21 T cell receptor beta chains sequenced from a single sample in a study of cytomegalovirus exposure and HLA in healthy donors. PCR employed 60 Vbeta and 13 Jbeta primers. Produced via immunoSEQ multiplex PCR; TCRdb's table is partial and in-frame only. The sample contains roughly 150,000 clones, around three fifths of which appear only once. Sequencing input: PBMCs. The receptors come from a woman younger than 45 in good health and CMV-seropositive.

The chain combines TRBV5-1 with TRBJ2-2; TRBD1 is a possible D gene (6 bases). Germline V gene lookup returns CDR1 SGHRS and CDR2 YFSETQ. Trimming left V 4 bases short and J 4 bases short, with 11 bases between. The CDR3 length is 14 residues. CDR3 DNA sequence: TGCGCCAGCAGCACTGGACAGAGCACCGGGGAGCTGTTTTTT. It translates to CASSTGQSTGELFF.

The gene calls are TRBV27 and TRBJ1-2; perhaps TRBD1 as D (6 bases). The CDR3 is 15 residues long. The germline CDR1 and CDR2 sequences are MNHEY and SMNVEV (reference sequence). The germline V and J ends were trimmed by 6 bases and 6 bases, with 20 bases remaining between them. The CDR3 loop reads CASRTADRWGDGYTF. The CDR3 DNA sequence: TGTGCCAGCAGAACCGCTGACAGGTGGGGAGATGGCTACACCTTC.

This clone was seen a single time. The V gene is TRBV6-1, the J gene TRBJ1-5, with TRBD1 matching 10 bases. The CDR3 is 20 amino acids. J was trimmed by 0 bases and V by 0 bases; bases with no gene match: 11. Germline loops: CDR1 MNHNS, CDR2 SASEGT. In nucleotides, the CDR3 is TGTGCCAGCAGTGAAGCCCGGGGACAGGGGATAAGTAATAGCAATCAGCCCCAGCATTTT. Translating it yields CASSEARGQGISNSNQPQHF.

The genes are TRBV5-5 and TRBJ1-2; TRBD1 might be the D (6 bases). The V end was cut by 1 base, the J end by 5 bases, with 15 bases between. The CDR3 is 15 residues long. The V gene's germline CDR1 is SGHKS and CDR2 YYEKEE (reference sequence). In DNA form, the CDR3 reads TGTGCCAGCAGCTTGAACAGGGATCAGAAATATGGCTACACCTTC. This sequence encodes CASSLNRDQKYGYTF.

The V and J genes are TRBV7-6 and TRBJ1-2; 7 bases fit TRBD1. Per germline, CDR1 SGHVS and CDR2 FNYEAQ. The J segment lost 4 bases and the V segment lost 1 base, leaving 9 bases of the junction unmatched. The CDR3 has 16 residues. The chain's CDR3 is CASSLGLEAGGYGYTF. CDR3 coding DNA: TGTGCCAGCAGCTTAGGACTAGAGGCAGGGGGCTATGGCTACACCTTC.

The rearrangement joins TRBV2 to TRBJ1-5; 10 bases fit TRBD1. Germline V gives CDR1 SNHLY, CDR2 FYNNEI. With 6 bases clipped from V and 5 bases from J, the junction kept 4 bases outside the gene matches. The CDR3 loop spans 14 amino acids. The chain's CDR3 is CASSGTGEDQPQHF. DNA of the CDR3: TGTGCCAGCAGCGGGACAGGGGAAGATCAGCCCCAGCATTTT.

The V gene is TRBV2, the J gene TRBJ1-6, with TRBD1 identical over 8 bases. Germline lookup yields CDR1 SNHLY and CDR2 FYNNEI. This CDR3 is 14 amino acids long. The V and J ends lost 8 bases and 7 bases, in that order; junction bases with no gene match: 7. CDR3 loop: CASLPQGANSPLHF. CDR3 coding DNA: TGTGCCAGCCTCCCTCAGGGGGCAAATTCACCCCTCCACTTT.

This chain uses TRBV27 with TRBJ2-7; possible D gene TRBD2, 6 bases. The CDR3 is made up of 15 amino acids. Trimming cost V 0 bases and J 3 bases, with 12 bases left between them. Germline CDR1 MNHEY, CDR2 SMNVEV (reference sequence). In DNA form, the CDR3 reads TGTGCCAGCAGTTTATCCCTTGGGGGGAGCTACGAGCAGTACTTC. This encodes CASSLSLGGSYEQYF.

The genes are TRBV29-1 and TRBJ2-1; 8 bases align to TRBD2. Per germline, CDR1 SQVTM and CDR2 ANQGSEA. This CDR3 is built from 14 residues. With 7 bases clipped from V and 6 bases from J, the junction kept 11 bases outside the gene matches. This chain's CDR3 is CSGVGTRLVNEQFF. The CDR3 region has the DNA TGCAGCGGCGTCGGGACTAGGCTTGTCAATGAGCAGTTCTTC.

This clone was picked up a small number of times. The same CDR3 is also encoded by other DNA sequences in this sample. The rearrangement uses TRBV25-1 and TRBJ1-1; D gene uncertain. V dropped 0 bases and J dropped 4 bases, with 9 bases sitting between them. The CDR3 loop spans 14 amino acids. The germline V gene encodes CDR1 MGHDK and CDR2 SYGVNS. CDR3 coding DNA: TGTGCCAGCAGTGAATATCAGGAAGGCACTGAAGCTTTCTTT. Its translation: CASSEYQEGTEAFF.

The rearrangement joins TRBV5-4 to TRBJ2-1; D remains unclear. Germline V gives CDR1 SGHNT, CDR2 YYREEE (reference sequence). This CDR3 spans 12 amino acids. The germline V and J ends were trimmed by 5 bases and 9 bases, with 12 bases remaining between them. CDR3 region: CASSIPRGEQFF. The CDR3 DNA sequence: TGTGCCAGCAGTATACCGCGTGGTGAGCAGTTCTTC.

This clone appeared once. The rearrangement links TRBV19 to TRBJ1-2; D might be TRBD1 (5 bases). Germline V lookup: CDR1 LNHDA, CDR2 SQIVND (reference sequence). V lost 8 bases and J lost 6, with 25 bases in between. CDR3 length: 16 residues. The CDR3 DNA follows: TGTGCCAGTCACCCCCTGGGGGAGGTTCCCCTGAATGGCTACACCTTC. Translated, it gives CASHPLGEVPLNGYTF.

V is TRBV23-1 and J is TRBJ1-5, with TRBD1 as a possible D gene (5 bases). TRBV23-1 is an ORF, and what it does is uncertain. This CDR3 is 16 amino acids long. V dropped 1 base and J dropped 5 bases, with 15 bases sitting between them. In nucleotides, the CDR3 is TGCGCCAGCAGTCAATTTCATCCCCAGGGTGATCAGCCCCAGCATTTT. This codes for CASSQFHPQGDQPQHF.

The rearrangement joins TRBV27 to TRBJ2-3, with 8 bases lining up with TRBD2. Per germline, CDR1 MNHEY and CDR2 SMNVEV (reference sequence). The length of the CDR3 is 16 residues. The trim removed 3 bases at V and 3 bases at J, leaving 8 bases unmatched. In nucleotides, the CDR3 is TGTGCCAGCAGTTTGGGAAGCGGGGGCCCGACAGATACGCAGTATTTT. This sequence encodes CASSLGSGGPTDTQYF.

Only one count was recorded for this clone. The V and J genes are TRBV6-5 and TRBJ2-5; 7 bases match TRBD1. TRBJ2-7 matches the DNA end more closely, so the J call is doubtful. CDR1 and CDR2 from the germline V gene are MNHEY and SVGAGI. The CDR3 length is 16 residues. CDR3 nucleotides: TGTGCCAGCAGTTACTCCTCCCGGGACAGCACCTACGAGCAGTACTTC. Protein: CASSYSSRDSTYEQYF.

V is TRBV10-3 and J is TRBJ2-7; 10 bases fit TRBD2. Germline V gene data show CDR1 as ENHRY and CDR2 as SYGVKD. This CDR3 is 14 amino acids long. J was trimmed by 2 bases and V by 10 bases; bases with no gene match: 8. The CDR3 loop is CAKPGLASPYEQYF. CDR3 nucleotide sequence: TGTGCCAAACCGGGACTAGCGAGTCCCTACGAGCAGTACTTC.

This clone has only a few counts. The chain has TRBV15 and TRBJ2-7; perhaps TRBD2 as D (6 bases). Germline-derived CDR1 and CDR2 are LNHNV and YYDKDF (reference sequence). Trimming pared 1 base from V and 3 bases from J, leaving 10 bases between. The CDR3 is 14 amino acids. Written as DNA, the CDR3 is TGTGCCACCAGCAGAGTTAGCGGTAACTACGAGCAGTACTTC. Its translation: CATSRVSGNYEQYF.

CDR3 in amino acids: CASTSGGSSYEQYF. The CDR3 nucleotides read TGTGCCAGCACTAGCGGGGGCTCCTCCTACGAGCAGTACTTC. This chain links TRBV6-1 with TRBJ2-7; 10 nucleotides line up with TRBD2. Trimming removed 7 bases from V and 0 bases from J; junction bases left unmatched: 3. The CDR3 totals 14 residues. Germline V CDR1 and CDR2: MNHNS, SASEGT.

This chain joins TRBV30 and TRBJ2-7; D is unresolved. The V and J ends lost 2 bases and 1 base respectively, with 9 bases between them. CDR1 GTSNPN and CDR2 SVGIG come from the germline V gene (reference sequence). This CDR3 is built from 13 residues. DNA of the CDR3: TGTGCCTGGAGTCGCGACGGGTCCTACGAGCAGTACTTC. Translated: CAWSRDGSYEQYF. Supplemented by reference TRBV30 and TRBJ2-7, the full variable domain reads SQTIHQWPATLVQPVGSPLSLECTVEGTSNPNLYWYRQAAGRGLQLLFYSVGIGQISSEVPQNLSASRPQDRQFILSSKKLLLSDSGFYLCAWSRDGSYEQYFGPGTRLTVT.

This clone appeared a few times. This chain connects TRBV29-1 to TRBJ1-5; D is undetermined. The CDR3 is made up of 12 amino acids. V gave up 6 bases and J gave up 4 bases, with 10 bases separating them. CDR1 is SQVTM and CDR2 is ANQGSEA in the germline V gene. The CDR3: CSVSGQNQPQHF. The CDR3 nucleotides read TGCAGCGTCTCTGGCCAAAATCAGCCCCAGCATTTT.

The V call is TRBV27, the J call TRBJ1-5; tentative D call: TRBD1 (5 bases). Germline V gene lookup returns CDR1 MNHEY and CDR2 SMNVEV (reference sequence). This CDR3 is built from 14 residues. Trimming took 5 bases from V and 4 from J, leaving 12 bases between them. CDR3 sequence: CASSPFGANQPQHF. DNA of the CDR3: TGTGCCAGCAGTCCCTTTGGGGCAAATCAGCCCCAGCATTTT.